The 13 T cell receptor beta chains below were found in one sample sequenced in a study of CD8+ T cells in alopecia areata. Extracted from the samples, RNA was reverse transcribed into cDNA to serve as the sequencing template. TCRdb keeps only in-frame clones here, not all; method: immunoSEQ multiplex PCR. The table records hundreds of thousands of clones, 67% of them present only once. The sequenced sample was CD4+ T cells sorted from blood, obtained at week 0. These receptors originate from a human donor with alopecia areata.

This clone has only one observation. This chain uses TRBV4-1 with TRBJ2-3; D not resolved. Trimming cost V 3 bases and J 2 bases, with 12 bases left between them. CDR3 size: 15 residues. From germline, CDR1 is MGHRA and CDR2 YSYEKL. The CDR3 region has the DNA TGCGCCAGCAGCCAGGGTCCAGTAAACACAGATACGCAGTATTTT. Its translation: CASSQGPVNTDTQYF.

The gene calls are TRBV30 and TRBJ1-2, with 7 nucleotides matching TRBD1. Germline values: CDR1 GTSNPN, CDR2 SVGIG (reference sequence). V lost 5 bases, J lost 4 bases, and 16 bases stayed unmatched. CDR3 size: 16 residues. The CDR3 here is CAWAALDRPKGYGYTF. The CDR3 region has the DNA TGTGCCTGGGCGGCTCTGGACAGGCCCAAAGGCTATGGCTACACCTTC.

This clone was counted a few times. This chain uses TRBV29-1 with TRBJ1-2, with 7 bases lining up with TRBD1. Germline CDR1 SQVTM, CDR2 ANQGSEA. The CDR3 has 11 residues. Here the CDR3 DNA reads TGCGCCCAGGGGGGGCAATATGGCTACACCTTC. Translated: CAQGGQYGYTF.

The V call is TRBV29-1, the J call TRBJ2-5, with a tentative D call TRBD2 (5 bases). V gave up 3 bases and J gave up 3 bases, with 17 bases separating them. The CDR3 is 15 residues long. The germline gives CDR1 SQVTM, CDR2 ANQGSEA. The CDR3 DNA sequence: TGCAGCGTTGAGGACCCCCTAGAGGGAAAAGAGACCCAGTACTTC. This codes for CSVEDPLEGKETQYF.

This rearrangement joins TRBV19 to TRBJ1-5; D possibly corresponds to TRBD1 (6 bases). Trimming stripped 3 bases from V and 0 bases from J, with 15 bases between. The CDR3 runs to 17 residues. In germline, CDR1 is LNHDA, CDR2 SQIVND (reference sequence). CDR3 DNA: TGTGCCAGTAGTATGAACAGGGCCACTTATAGCAATCAGCCCCAGCATTTT. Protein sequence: CASSMNRATYSNQPQHF.

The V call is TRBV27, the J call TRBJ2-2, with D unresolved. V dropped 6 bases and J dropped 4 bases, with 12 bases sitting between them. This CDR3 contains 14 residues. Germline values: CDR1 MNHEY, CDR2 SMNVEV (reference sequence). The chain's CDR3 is CASSSAPGTGELFF. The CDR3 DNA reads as TGTGCCAGCAGCTCGGCCCCAGGCACCGGGGAGCTGTTTTTT.

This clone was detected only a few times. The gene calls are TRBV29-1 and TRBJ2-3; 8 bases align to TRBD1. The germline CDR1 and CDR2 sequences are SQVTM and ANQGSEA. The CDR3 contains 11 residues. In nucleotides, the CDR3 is TGCTCGACAGGGGAGGAAAATACGCAGTATTTT. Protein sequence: CSTGEENTQYF.

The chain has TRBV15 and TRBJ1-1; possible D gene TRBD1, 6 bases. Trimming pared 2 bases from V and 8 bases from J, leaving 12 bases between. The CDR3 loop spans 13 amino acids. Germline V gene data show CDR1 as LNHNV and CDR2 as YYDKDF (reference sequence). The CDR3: CATSRPQGWEAFF. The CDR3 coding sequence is TGTGCCACCAGCAGACCACAGGGCTGGGAAGCTTTCTTT.

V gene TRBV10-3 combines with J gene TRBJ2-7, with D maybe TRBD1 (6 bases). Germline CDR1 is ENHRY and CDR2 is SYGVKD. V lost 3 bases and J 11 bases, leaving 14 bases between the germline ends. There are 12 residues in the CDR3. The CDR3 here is CAISEYAAGEYF. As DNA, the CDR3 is TGTGCCATCAGTGAATATGCGGCAGGGGAGTACTTC.

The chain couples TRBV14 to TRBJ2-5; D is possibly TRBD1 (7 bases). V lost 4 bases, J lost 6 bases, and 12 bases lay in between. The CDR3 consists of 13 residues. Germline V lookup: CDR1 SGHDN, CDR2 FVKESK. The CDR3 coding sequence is TGTGCCAGCAGCCCGGAGGGGGCAAAGACCCAGTACTTC. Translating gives CASSPEGAKTQYF.

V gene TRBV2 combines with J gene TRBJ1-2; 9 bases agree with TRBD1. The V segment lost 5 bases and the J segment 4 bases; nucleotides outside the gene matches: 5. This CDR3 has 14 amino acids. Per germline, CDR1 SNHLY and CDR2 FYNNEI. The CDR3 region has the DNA TGTGCCAGCAGTCGGACAGGGGCGGCCTATGGCTACACCTTC. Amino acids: CASSRTGAAYGYTF.

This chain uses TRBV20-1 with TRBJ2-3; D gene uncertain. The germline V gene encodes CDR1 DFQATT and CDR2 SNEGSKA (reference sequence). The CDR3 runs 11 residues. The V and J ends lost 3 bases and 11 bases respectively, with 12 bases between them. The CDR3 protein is CSARSRDRQYF. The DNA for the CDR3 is TGCAGTGCTAGGTCTAGGGATCGGCAGTATTTT.

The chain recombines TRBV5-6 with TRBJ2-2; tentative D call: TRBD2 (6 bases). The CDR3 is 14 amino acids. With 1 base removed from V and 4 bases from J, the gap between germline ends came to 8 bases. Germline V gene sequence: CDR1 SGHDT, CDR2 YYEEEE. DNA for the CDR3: TGTGCCAGCAGCTTGTGGCGGGGCACCGGGGAGCTGTTTTTT. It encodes CASSLWRGTGELFF. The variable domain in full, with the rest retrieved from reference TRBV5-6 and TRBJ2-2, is DAGVTQSPTHLIKTRGQQVTLRCSPKSGHDTVSWYQQALGQGPQFIFQYYEEEERQRGNFPDRFSGHQFPNYSSELNVNALLLGDSALYLCASSLWRGTGELFFGEGSRLTVL.